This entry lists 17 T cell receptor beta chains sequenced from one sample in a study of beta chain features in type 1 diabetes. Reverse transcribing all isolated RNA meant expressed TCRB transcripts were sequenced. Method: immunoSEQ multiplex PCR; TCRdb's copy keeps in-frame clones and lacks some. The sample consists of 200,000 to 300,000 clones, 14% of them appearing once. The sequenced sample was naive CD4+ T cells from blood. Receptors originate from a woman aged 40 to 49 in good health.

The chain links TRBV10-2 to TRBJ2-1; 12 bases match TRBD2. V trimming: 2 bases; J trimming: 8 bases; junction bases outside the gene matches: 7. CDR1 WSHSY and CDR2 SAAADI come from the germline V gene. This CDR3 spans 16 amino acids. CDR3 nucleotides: TGCGCCAGCAGTGAGAGGCTAGCGGGGGGGCAGGATGAGCAGTTCTTC. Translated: CASSERLAGGQDEQFF.

This chain's CDR3 is CASSTSGGGTYEQYF. CDR3 sequence (DNA): TGTGCCAGCAGTACATCAGGCGGGGGCACCTACGAGCAGTACTTC. The genes are TRBV6-1 and TRBJ2-7; tentatively, D is TRBD2 (7 bases). The CDR3 has 15 residues. The germline V gene has CDR1 MNHNS and CDR2 SASEGT. Trimming cost V 5 bases and J 2 bases, with 16 bases left between them.

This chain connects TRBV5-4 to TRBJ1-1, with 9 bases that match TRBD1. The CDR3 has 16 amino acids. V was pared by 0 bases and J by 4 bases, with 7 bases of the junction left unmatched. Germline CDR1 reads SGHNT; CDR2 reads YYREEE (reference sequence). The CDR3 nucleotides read TGTGCCAGCAGCTTGGGAGGGACAGGGCTGAGCACTGAAGCTTTCTTT. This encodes CASSLGGTGLSTEAFF. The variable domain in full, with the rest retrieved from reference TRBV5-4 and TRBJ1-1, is ETGVTQSPTHLIKTRGQQVTLRCSSQSGHNTVSWYQQALGQGPQFIFQYYREEENGRGNFPPRFSGLQFPNYSSELNVNALELDDSALYLCASSLGGTGLSTEAFFGQGTRLTVV.

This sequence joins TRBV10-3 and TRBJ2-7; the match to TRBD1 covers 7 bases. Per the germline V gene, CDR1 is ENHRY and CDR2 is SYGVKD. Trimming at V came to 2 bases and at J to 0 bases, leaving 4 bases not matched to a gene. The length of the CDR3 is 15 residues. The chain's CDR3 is CAISEVDRFSYEQYF. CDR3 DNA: TGTGCCATCAGTGAGGTGGACAGGTTCTCCTACGAGCAGTACTTC.

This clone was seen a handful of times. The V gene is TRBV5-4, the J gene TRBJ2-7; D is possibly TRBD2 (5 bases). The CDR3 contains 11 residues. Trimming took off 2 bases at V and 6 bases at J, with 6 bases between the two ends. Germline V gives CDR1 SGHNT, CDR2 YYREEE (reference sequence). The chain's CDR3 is CASSFRGEQYF. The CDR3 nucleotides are TGTGCCAGCAGCTTCCGGGGCGAGCAGTACTTC. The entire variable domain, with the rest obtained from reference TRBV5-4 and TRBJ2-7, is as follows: ETGVTQSPTHLIKTRGQQVTLRCSSQSGHNTVSWYQQALGQGPQFIFQYYREEENGRGNFPPRFSGLQFPNYSSELNVNALELDDSALYLCASSFRGEQYFGPGTRLTVT.

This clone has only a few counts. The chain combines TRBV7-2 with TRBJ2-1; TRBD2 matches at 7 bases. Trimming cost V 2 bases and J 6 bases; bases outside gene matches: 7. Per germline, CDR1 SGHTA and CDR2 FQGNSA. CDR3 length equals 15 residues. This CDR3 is CASSLLRGGVNEQFF. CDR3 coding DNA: TGTGCCAGCAGCTTACTGCGCGGGGGTGTCAATGAGCAGTTCTTC.

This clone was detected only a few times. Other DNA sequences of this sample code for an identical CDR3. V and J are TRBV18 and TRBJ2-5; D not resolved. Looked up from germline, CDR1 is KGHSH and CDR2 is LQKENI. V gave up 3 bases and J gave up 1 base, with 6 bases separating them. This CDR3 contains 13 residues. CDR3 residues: CASSPDFQETQYF. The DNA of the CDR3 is TGTGCCAGCTCACCCGACTTCCAAGAGACCCAGTACTTC.

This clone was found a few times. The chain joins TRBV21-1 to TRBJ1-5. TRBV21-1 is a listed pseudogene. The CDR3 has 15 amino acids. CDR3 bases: TGTGCCAGCAGCATCCTGAAGGTTCTAGGCCAGCCCCAGCATTTT. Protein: CASSILKVLGQPQHF.

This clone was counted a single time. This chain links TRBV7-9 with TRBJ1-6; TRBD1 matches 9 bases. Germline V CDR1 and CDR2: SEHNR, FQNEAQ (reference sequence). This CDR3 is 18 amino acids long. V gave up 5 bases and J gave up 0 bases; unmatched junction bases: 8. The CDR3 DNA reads TGTGCCAGCAGCCCCCGACAGGGGGTCAGCTCCTATAATTCACCCCTCCACTTT. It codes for CASSPRQGVSSYNSPLHF.

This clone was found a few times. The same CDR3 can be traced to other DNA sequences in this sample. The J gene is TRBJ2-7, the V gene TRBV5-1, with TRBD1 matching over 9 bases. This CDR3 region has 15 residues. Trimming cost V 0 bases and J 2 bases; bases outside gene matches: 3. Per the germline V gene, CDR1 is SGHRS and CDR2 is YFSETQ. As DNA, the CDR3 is TGCGCCAGCAGCTTGGTGGGACAGGGCCCCTACGAGCAGTACTTC. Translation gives CASSLVGQGPYEQYF.

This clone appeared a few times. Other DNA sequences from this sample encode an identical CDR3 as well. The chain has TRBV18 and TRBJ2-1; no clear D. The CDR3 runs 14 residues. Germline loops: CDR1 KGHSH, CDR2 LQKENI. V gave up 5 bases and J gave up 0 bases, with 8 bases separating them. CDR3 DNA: TGTGCCAGCTCATTACAAGACTCCTACAATGAGCAGTTCTTC. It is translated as CASSLQDSYNEQFF.

CDR3 residues: CASSFGQGSYNEQFF. The DNA of the CDR3 is TGCGCCAGCAGCTTCGGACAAGGGTCCTACAATGAGCAGTTCTTC. The rearrangement links TRBV5-1 to TRBJ2-1; D is possibly TRBD1 (5 bases). The CDR3 contains 15 residues. V lost 2 bases and J lost 1, with 10 bases in between. The germline V gene has CDR1 SGHRS and CDR2 YFSETQ.

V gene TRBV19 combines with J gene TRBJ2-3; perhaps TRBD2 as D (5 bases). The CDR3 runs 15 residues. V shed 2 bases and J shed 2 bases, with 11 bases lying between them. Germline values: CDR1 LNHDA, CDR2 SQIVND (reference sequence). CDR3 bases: TGTGCCAGTAGTATATTACGGGATTACACAGATACGCAGTATTTT. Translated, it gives CASSILRDYTDTQYF.

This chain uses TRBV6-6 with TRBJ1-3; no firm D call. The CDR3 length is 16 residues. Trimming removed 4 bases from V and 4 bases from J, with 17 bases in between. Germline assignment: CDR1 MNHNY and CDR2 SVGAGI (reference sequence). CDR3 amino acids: CASSSITVSLGNTIYF. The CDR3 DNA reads TGTGCCAGCAGTTCTATCACCGTCTCTCTGGGAAACACCATATATTTT.

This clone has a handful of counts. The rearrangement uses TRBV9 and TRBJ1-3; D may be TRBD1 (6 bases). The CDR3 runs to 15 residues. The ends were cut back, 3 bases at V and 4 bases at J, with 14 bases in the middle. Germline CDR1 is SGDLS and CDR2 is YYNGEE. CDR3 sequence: CASSGTGSFGNTIYF. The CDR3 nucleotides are TGTGCCAGCAGCGGAACAGGGAGCTTCGGAAACACCATATATTTT.

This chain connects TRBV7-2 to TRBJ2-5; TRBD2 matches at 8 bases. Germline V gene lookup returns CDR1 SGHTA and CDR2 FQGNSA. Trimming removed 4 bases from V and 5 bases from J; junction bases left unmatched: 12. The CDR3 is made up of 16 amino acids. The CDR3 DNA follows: TGTGCCAGCAGCTCTGGAGGGAGACTAGCGCGGGAGACCCAGTACTTC. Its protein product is CASSSGGRLARETQYF. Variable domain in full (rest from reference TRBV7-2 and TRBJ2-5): GAGVSQSPSNKVTEKGKDVELRCDPISGHTALYWYRQSLGQGLEFLIYFQGNSAPDKSGLPSDRFSAERTGGSVSTLTIQRTQQEDSAVYLCASSSGGRLARETQYFGPGTRLLVL.

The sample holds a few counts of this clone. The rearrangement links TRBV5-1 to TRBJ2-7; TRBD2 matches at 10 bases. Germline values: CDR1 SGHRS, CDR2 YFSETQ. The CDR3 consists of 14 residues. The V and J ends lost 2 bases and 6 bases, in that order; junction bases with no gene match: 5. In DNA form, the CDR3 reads TGCGCCAGCAGCTTTCTAGCGGGGGACTCCGAGCAGTACTTC. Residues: CASSFLAGDSEQYF.